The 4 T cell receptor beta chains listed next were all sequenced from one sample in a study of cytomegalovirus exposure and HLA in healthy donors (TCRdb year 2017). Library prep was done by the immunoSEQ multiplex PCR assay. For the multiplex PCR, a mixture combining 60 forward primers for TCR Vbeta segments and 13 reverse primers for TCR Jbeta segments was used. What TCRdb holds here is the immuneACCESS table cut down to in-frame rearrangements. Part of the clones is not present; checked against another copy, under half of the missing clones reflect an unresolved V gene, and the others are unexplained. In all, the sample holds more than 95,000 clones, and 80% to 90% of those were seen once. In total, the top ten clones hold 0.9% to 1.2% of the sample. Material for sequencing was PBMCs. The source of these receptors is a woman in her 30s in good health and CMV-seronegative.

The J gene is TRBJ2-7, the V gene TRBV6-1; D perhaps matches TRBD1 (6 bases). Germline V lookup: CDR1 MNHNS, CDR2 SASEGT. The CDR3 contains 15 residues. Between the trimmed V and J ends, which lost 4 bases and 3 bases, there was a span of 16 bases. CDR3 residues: CASSAGTPTNYEQYF. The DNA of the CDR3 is TGTGCCAGCAGTGCTGGGACACCCACCAACTACGAGCAGTACTTC.

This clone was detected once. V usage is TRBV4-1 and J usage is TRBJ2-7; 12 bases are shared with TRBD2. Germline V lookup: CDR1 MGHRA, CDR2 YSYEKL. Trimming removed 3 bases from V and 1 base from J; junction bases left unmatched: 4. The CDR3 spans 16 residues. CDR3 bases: TGCGCCAGCAGCCAGGGACTAGCGGGCCCTTCCTACGAGCAGTACTTC. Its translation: CASSQGLAGPSYEQYF.

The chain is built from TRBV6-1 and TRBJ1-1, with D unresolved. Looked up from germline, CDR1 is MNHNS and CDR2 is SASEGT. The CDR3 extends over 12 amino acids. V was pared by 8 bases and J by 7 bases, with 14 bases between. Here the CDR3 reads CASGRGLGEAFF. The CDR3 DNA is TGTGCCAGCGGTCGTGGGCTCGGTGAAGCTTTCTTT.

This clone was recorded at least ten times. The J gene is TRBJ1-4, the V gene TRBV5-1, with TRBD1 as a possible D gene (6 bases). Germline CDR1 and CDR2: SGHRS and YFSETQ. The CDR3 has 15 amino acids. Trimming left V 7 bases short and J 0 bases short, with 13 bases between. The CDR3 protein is CASGQRGTTNEKLFF. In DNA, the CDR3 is TGCGCCAGCGGACAGAGGGGGACAACTAATGAAAAACTGTTTTTT.